This T cell receptor (beta chain) comes out of a study of PD-L1 blockade in urothelial cancer. On the study more broadly: When patients started atezolizumab in 2014, it was given at 1,200 mg intravenously every 3 weeks.

After removal of 3 bases from V and 4 bases from J, the junction contained 7 bases not matched to a gene. The CDR3 length is 15 residues. In germline, CDR1 is LNHDA, CDR2 SQIVND (reference sequence). Measured with immunoSEQ multiplex PCR; TCRdb has only the in-frame clones, and not every one. The data hold under 30,000 clones, with around 87% observed a single time. The chain is built from TRBV19 and TRBJ1-2, with 8 bases identical to TRBD1. The sequence derives from a man aged 45-65 years with urothelial cancer. The sequences come from PBMCs, collected around atezolizumab (anti-PD-L1) treatment. CDR3 DNA sequence: TGTGCCAGTAGTATGGGACAGGCCGCGATCTATGGCTACACCTTC. This gives the protein CASSMGQAAIYGYTF.